This T cell receptor beta chain was found in a study of T cells after posttransplantation cyclophosphamide. Germline loops: CDR1 SGHNT, CDR2 YYREEE (reference sequence). The CDR3 has 14 residues. V shed 5 bases and J shed 6 bases, with 12 bases lying between them. Libraries were prepared by immunoSEQ multiplex PCR; TCRdb keeps only in-frame clonotypes and omits some of them. The sample consists of roughly 3,100 clones, around 81% of them appearing once. This clone is large (0.1 to 1%) in the sample. The sequence was collected from a woman aged 55-69 years in good health, CMV-negative, and a related stem cell transplant donor. The rearrangement joins TRBV5-4 to TRBJ1-6, with a weak D call TRBD1 (6 bases). Sequences were obtained from CD8+ T cells sorted from bone marrow. The CDR3 loop reads CASSSGQPNSPLHF. The DNA of the CDR3 is TGTGCCAGCAGTTCAGGACAGCCTAATTCACCCCTCCACTTT.